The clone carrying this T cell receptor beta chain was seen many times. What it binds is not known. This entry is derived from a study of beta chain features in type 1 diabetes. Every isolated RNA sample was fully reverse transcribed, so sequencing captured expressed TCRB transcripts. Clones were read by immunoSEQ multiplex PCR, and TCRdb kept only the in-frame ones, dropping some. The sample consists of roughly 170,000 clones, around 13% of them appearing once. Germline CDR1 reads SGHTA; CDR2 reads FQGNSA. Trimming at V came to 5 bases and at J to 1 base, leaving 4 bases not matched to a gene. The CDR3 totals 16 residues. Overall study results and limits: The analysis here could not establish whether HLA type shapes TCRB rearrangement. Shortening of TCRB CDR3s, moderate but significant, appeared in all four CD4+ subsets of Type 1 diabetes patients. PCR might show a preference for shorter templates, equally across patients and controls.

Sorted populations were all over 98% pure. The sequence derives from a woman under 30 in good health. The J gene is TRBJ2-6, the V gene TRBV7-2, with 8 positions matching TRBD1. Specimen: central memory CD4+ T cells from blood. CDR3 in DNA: TGTGCCAGCAGCCCCCGGACAGGGTCTGGGGCCAACGTCCTGACTTTC. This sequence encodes CASSPRTGSGANVLTF.